Following are 25 T cell receptor beta chains from one sample sequenced in a study of cytomegalovirus exposure and HLA in healthy donors. 60 Vbeta and 13 Jbeta primers were used in PCR. Sequencing was performed with immunoSEQ multiplex PCR; in TCRdb, only in-frame clones are kept and a portion is missing. Here the sample spans 150,000 to 200,000 clones, roughly 85% being singletons. What was sequenced was PBMCs. The receptors come from a woman in her fifties or sixties in good health and CMV-seronegative.

Remarks on this clone: At one of its ends the junction is not consistent with the germline gene, which may arise from a read error. The V call is TRBV7-9, the J call TRBJ2-1; D remains unclear. Germline V gives CDR1 SEHNR, CDR2 FQNEAQ (reference sequence). The CDR3 contains 17 residues. CDR3 sequence reads: CASSLVITVTSYNKQFF. CDR3 bases: TGTGCCAGCAGCTTAGTTATAACAGTGACCTCCTACAATAAGCAGTTCTTC.

The chain recombines TRBV10-3 with TRBJ1-2; 9 nucleotides match TRBD1. CDR3 length: 14 amino acids. Per germline, CDR1 ENHRY and CDR2 SYGVKD. Trimming cost V 4 bases and J 5 bases; bases outside gene matches: 5. The CDR3: CAISGAGTGYGYTF. The DNA for the CDR3 is TGTGCCATCAGTGGGGCCGGGACAGGGTATGGCTACACCTTC.

This chain links TRBV6-1 with TRBJ2-5; TRBD1 might be the D (6 bases). The CDR3 has 13 amino acids. V lost 5 bases to trimming and J lost 7 bases, with 14 bases between them. Germline V gives CDR1 MNHNS, CDR2 SASEGT. This CDR3 reads CASSSSGVRTQYF. The CDR3 DNA follows: TGTGCCAGCAGTAGCTCAGGGGTGCGGACCCAGTACTTC.

In its sample, this clone was seen once. Here the CDR3 reads CAWTVGLSSYNSPLHF. The CDR3 DNA is TGTGCCTGGACAGTGGGACTCAGCTCCTATAATTCACCCCTCCACTTT. V usage is TRBV30 and J usage is TRBJ1-6, with D perhaps matching TRBD1 (5 bases). Per germline, CDR1 GTSNPN and CDR2 SVGIG (reference sequence). Trimming took 4 bases from V and 0 from J, leaving 13 bases between them. This CDR3 comprises 16 residues.

V gene TRBV19 combines with J gene TRBJ1-1, with D unclear. Trimming removed 7 bases from V and 0 bases from J, with 21 bases in between. The CDR3 sequence is 17 residues long. The germline CDR1 and CDR2 sequences are LNHDA and SQIVND (reference sequence). As DNA, the CDR3 is TGTGCCAGTACCACGTTCCCCGGGATGGGAATGAACACTGAAGCTTTCTTT. Residues: CASTTFPGMGMNTEAFF.

The J gene is TRBJ1-5, the V gene TRBV18, with D unresolved. Trimming shortened V by 2 bases and J by 1 base, and 3 bases separated the two germline ends. The CDR3 covers 13 residues. The V gene's germline CDR1 is KGHSH and CDR2 LQKENI. The CDR3 DNA sequence: TGTGCCAGCTCACCATCGAGCAATCAGCCCCAGCATTTT. As protein: CASSPSSNQPQHF.

The chain has TRBV6-1 and TRBJ1-2; 10 bases map to TRBD1. J lost 2 bases, V lost 4 bases, and 4 bases had no gene match. The CDR3 is 15 amino acids. Per germline, CDR1 MNHNS and CDR2 SASEGT. As DNA, the CDR3 is TGTGCCAGCAGTGGACCGGGACAGGGGAACTATGGCTACACCTTC. Encoded protein: CASSGPGQGNYGYTF.

The chain carries TRBV11-2 and TRBJ1-2; D unresolved. V shed 4 bases and J shed 5 bases, with 11 bases lying between them. The CDR3 is made up of 13 amino acids. Germline CDR1 and CDR2: SGHAT and FQNNGV. The CDR3 protein is CASSSPPGYGYTF. The CDR3 DNA is TGTGCCAGCAGCTCCCCCCCGGGGTATGGCTACACCTTC.

The chain recombines TRBV18 with TRBJ1-2; 8 positions match TRBD1. This CDR3 contains 12 residues. Germline values: CDR1 KGHSH, CDR2 LQKENI. V shed 6 bases, J shed 6 bases, and the junction held 3 bases outside the gene matches. The CDR3 reads CASSWTGNGYTF. CDR3 in DNA: TGTGCCAGCTCGTGGACAGGGAATGGCTACACCTTC.

This clone turned up a few times. The chain couples TRBV27 to TRBJ2-5, with TRBD1 identical over 9 bases. The J call may be faulty, since TRBJ2-7 better matches the DNA end. The germline V gene encodes CDR1 MNHEY and CDR2 SMNVEV (reference sequence). The CDR3 has 14 residues. CDR3 region: CASSKTGGSYEQYF. For the CDR3, the DNA is TGTGCCAGCAGCAAGACAGGGGGCTCCTACGAGCAGTACTTC.

This chain connects TRBV5-4 to TRBJ2-5; 8 bases match TRBD2. This CDR3 spans 13 amino acids. The V and J ends lost 7 bases and 6 bases, in that order; junction bases with no gene match: 8. Per the germline V gene, CDR1 is SGHNT and CDR2 is YYREEE (reference sequence). Here the CDR3 reads CASQPSGSQTQYF. DNA of the CDR3: TGTGCCAGCCAACCGAGCGGGAGTCAGACCCAGTACTTC.

This chain connects TRBV5-1 to TRBJ2-5; 7 bases agree with TRBD2. The CDR3 is made up of 16 amino acids. V shed 0 bases and J 5 bases; nucleotides not matched to a gene: 10. In germline, CDR1 is SGHRS, CDR2 YFSETQ. The CDR3 reads CASSLEASGPWETQYF. CDR3 DNA sequence: TGCGCCAGCAGCTTGGAGGCTAGCGGCCCGTGGGAGACCCAGTACTTC.

The genes are TRBV4-2 and TRBJ2-7; 7 bases are shared with TRBD1. The CDR3 extends over 17 amino acids. V shed 3 bases, J shed 0 bases, and the junction held 11 bases outside the gene matches. Germline-derived CDR1 and CDR2 are LGHNA and YNFKEQ. CDR3 sequence reads: CASSHPTGTVNSYEQYF. CDR3 nucleotides: TGTGCCAGCAGCCATCCGACCGGGACAGTCAACTCCTACGAGCAGTACTTC.

In DNA, the CDR3 is TGTGCCAGCAGTACCTACCGGGGAGGAGGACAAGAGACCCAGTACTTC. Translating gives CASSTYRGGGQETQYF. This chain joins TRBV27 and TRBJ2-5, with a tentative D call TRBD2 (6 bases). V lost 5 bases to trimming and J lost 2 bases, with 18 bases between them. The V gene's germline CDR1 is MNHEY and CDR2 SMNVEV (reference sequence). This CDR3 contains 16 residues.

The genes are TRBV14 and TRBJ1-2; maybe TRBD1 (6 bases). CDR1 SGHDN and CDR2 FVKESK come from the germline V gene. The germline V and J ends were trimmed by 4 bases and 2 bases, with 14 bases remaining between them. This CDR3 has 15 residues. Here the CDR3 DNA reads TGTGCCAGCAGCCTACAAGGGGGAGGGAACTATGGCTACACCTTC. This encodes CASSLQGGGNYGYTF. The entire variable domain, with the rest obtained from reference TRBV14 and TRBJ1-2, is as follows: EAGVTQFPSHSVIEKGQTVTLRCDPISGHDNLYWYRRVMGKEIKFLLHFVKESKQDESGMPNNRFLAERTGGTYSTLKVQPAELEDSGVYFCASSLQGGGNYGYTFGSGTRLTVV.

The genes are TRBV30 and TRBJ2-3; D not resolved. In germline, CDR1 is GTSNPN, CDR2 SVGIG (reference sequence). This CDR3 has 13 residues. The germline V and J ends were trimmed by 5 bases and 7 bases, with 16 bases remaining between them. The CDR3 is CAWENGASYTQYF. The CDR3 coding sequence is TGTGCCTGGGAGAACGGAGCGAGCTATACGCAGTATTTT.

V is TRBV28 and J is TRBJ2-7; 8 nucleotides agree with TRBD1. The ends lost 8 bases at V and 3 bases at J; junction bases unmatched: 6. CDR1 and CDR2 (germline): MDHEN, SYDVKM. The CDR3 loop spans 13 amino acids. The CDR3 nucleotides read TGTGCCAGCTTGGGCAGGGGGCGCTACGAGCAGTACTTC. Translated: CASLGRGRYEQYF.

The sample holds a few counts of this clone. This sequence joins TRBV30 and TRBJ2-1; D perhaps matches TRBD1 (5 bases). Germline-derived CDR1 and CDR2 are GTSNPN and SVGIG (reference sequence). The ends were cut back, 1 base at V and 0 bases at J, with 13 bases in the middle. CDR3 length: 16 residues. CDR3 amino acids: CAWSGPTARSYNEQFF. As DNA, the CDR3 is TGTGCCTGGAGTGGACCGACAGCCCGCTCCTACAATGAGCAGTTCTTC.

In its sample, this clone was seen a few times. The V call is TRBV13, the J call TRBJ2-5; D may be TRBD1 (6 bases). V was shortened by 5 bases and J by 4 bases, with 14 bases between the two germline ends. The CDR3 is made up of 14 amino acids. Germline lookup yields CDR1 PRHDT and CDR2 FYEKMQ (reference sequence). In DNA, the CDR3 is TGTGCCAGCAGCGTCCGGGACAAAATAGAGACCCAGTACTTC. This encodes CASSVRDKIETQYF. The whole variable domain, filled in from reference TRBV13 and TRBJ2-5, reads AAGVIQSPRHLIKEKRETATLKCYPIPRHDTVYWYQQGPGQDPQFLISFYEKMQSDKGSIPDRFSAQQFSDYHSELNMSSLELGDSALYFCASSVRDKIETQYFGPGTRLLVL.

J is TRBJ2-7 and V is TRBV7-8; 9 nucleotides align to TRBD2. The trim removed 1 base at V and 2 bases at J, leaving 6 bases unmatched. Germline lookup yields CDR1 SGHVS and CDR2 FQNEAQ. The CDR3 totals 16 residues. The DNA for the CDR3 is TGTGCCAGCAGCTTAGAGGGACTAGCAGTTACCTACGAGCAGTACTTC. This codes for CASSLEGLAVTYEQYF.

This clone was counted a few times. The V and J genes are TRBV27 and TRBJ2-7; D perhaps matches TRBD1 (5 bases). The germline CDR1 and CDR2 sequences are MNHEY and SMNVEV (reference sequence). The CDR3 consists of 16 residues. V was pared by 3 bases and J by 3 bases, with 18 bases between. CDR3 bases: TGTGCCAGCAGTTTGGTCGGCAGGGAAGTATTCTACGAGCAGTACTTC. It translates to CASSLVGREVFYEQYF.

This chain joins TRBV5-4 and TRBJ2-1; 7 bases match TRBD2. This CDR3 comprises 15 residues. Per the germline V gene, CDR1 is SGHNT and CDR2 is YYREEE (reference sequence). Trimming removed 3 bases from V and 6 bases from J; junction bases left unmatched: 9. The CDR3 loop reads CASSWRGSQRNEQFF. The CDR3, as DNA: TGTGCCAGCAGCTGGCGGGGGTCCCAACGCAATGAGCAGTTCTTC.

J is TRBJ2-7 and V is TRBV18, with TRBD1 matching over 7 bases. The germline V gene has CDR1 KGHSH and CDR2 LQKENI. The CDR3 loop spans 12 amino acids. V lost 6 bases, J lost 2 bases, and 1 base stayed unmatched. The CDR3 protein is CASSGTAYEQYF. The CDR3 DNA reads as TGTGCCAGCTCTGGGACAGCCTACGAGCAGTACTTC.

The V gene is TRBV6-1, the J gene TRBJ2-7; TRBD2 agrees at 10 bases. V shed 4 bases, J shed 5 bases, and the junction held 8 bases outside the gene matches. The CDR3 has 15 residues. Looked up from germline, CDR1 is MNHNS and CDR2 is SASEGT. The CDR3: CASSGPGLARNEQYF. For the CDR3, the DNA is TGTGCCAGCAGTGGACCGGGACTAGCGAGGAACGAGCAGTACTTC.

V and J are TRBV11-3 and TRBJ1-4; 7 bases align to TRBD1. The germline V gene encodes CDR1 SGHNT and CDR2 YENEEA. The CDR3 spans 15 residues. V gave up 5 bases and J gave up 4 bases; unmatched junction bases: 7. This CDR3 reads CASSAGQSLNEKLFF. Written as DNA, the CDR3 is TGTGCCAGCAGCGCGGGACAGTCGCTTAATGAAAAACTGTTTTTT.